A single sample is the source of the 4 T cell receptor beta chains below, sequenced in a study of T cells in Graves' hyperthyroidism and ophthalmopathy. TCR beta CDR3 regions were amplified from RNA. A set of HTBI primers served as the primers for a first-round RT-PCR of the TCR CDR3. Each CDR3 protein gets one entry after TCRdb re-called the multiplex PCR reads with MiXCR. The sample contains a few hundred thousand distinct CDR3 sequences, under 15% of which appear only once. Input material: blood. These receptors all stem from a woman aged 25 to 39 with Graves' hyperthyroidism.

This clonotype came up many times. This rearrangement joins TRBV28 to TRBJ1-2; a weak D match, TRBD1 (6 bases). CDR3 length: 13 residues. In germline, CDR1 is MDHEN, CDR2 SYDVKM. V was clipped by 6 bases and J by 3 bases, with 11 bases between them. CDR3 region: CASSLTGYYGYTF. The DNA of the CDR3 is TGTGCCAGCAGCCTAACAGGGTACTATGGCTACACCTTC.

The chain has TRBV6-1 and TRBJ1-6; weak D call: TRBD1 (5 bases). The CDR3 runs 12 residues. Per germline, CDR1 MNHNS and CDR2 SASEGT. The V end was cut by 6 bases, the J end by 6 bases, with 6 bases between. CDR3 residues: CASRGPNSPLHF. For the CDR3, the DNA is TGTGCCAGCAGGGGACCTAATTCACCCCTCCACTTT.

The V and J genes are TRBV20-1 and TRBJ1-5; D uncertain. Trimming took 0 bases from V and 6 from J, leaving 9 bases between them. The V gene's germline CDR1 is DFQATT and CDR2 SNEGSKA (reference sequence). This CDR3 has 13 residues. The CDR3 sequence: CSARDTRGQPQHF. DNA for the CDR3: TGCAGTGCTAGAGATACTCGGGGTCAGCCCCAGCATTTT.

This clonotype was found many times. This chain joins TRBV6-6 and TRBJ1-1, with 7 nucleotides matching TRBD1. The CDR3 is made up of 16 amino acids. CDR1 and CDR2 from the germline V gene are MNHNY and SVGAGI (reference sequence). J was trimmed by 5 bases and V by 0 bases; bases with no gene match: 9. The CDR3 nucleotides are TGTGCCAGCAGTTACTCGAGGACAGGCCAAGGGACTGAAGCTTTCTTT. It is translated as CASSYSRTGQGTEAFF.